The clone carrying this T cell receptor (beta chain) was seen repeatedly, ten times or more. This entry comes from a study of early T cells in non-severe SARS-CoV-2 infection. Each CDR3 protein is one row after TCRdb ran MiXCR on the 5' RACE reads. The data show 20,000 to 30,000 distinct CDR3 sequences, 4% to 4.5% seen once. Looked up from germline, CDR1 is SGHKS and CDR2 is YYEKEE (reference sequence). V shed 0 bases and J shed 0 bases, with 8 bases lying between them. This CDR3 has 15 residues. This TCR was sampled from an adult who was a healthcare worker with PCR-confirmed SARS-CoV-2 infection or an uninfected control (not recorded which). The material sequenced was whole blood. The gene calls are TRBV5-5 and TRBJ2-3; D is unclear. The CDR3 DNA reads TGTGCCAGCAGCTTGGACCAGACCAGCACAGATACGCAGTATTTT. Protein product: CASSLDQTSTDTQYF.